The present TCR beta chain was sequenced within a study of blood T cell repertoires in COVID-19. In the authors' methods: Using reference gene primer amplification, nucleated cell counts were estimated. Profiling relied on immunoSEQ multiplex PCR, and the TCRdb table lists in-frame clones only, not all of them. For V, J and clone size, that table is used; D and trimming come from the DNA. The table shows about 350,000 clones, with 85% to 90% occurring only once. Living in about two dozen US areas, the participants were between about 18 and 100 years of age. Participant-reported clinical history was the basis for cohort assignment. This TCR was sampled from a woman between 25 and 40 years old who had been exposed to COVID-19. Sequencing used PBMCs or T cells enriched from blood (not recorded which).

The CDR3: CASSLLPRETQYF. CDR3 bases: TGCGCCAGCAGCTTGTTGCCCCGGGAGACCCAGTACTTC. This chain joins TRBV5-1 and TRBJ2-5; D is uncertain. Trimming cost V 1 base and J 5 bases, with 9 bases left between them. Germline V lookup: CDR1 SGHRS, CDR2 YFSETQ. The length of the CDR3 is 13 residues.